This T cell receptor beta chain was sequenced during a study of OX40 agonist ivuxolimab in advanced cancers. With 4 bases removed from V and 0 bases from J, the gap between germline ends came to 11 bases. The CDR3 loop spans 16 amino acids. The germline V gene has CDR1 SGHDT and CDR2 YYEEEE. Repertoires were generated with immunoSEQ multiplex PCR, while TCRdb's copy carries only in-frame clones and drops some. The sample yields around 74,000 clones, approximately 85% seen once. This clone was seen just once. The clonotype originates from an adult with an advanced solid tumor such as melanoma, head and neck, liver or kidney cancer. The sequences come from CD4+ or CD8+ T cells sorted from blood, collected in a trial of the OX40 agonist ivuxolimab. V is TRBV5-6 and J is TRBJ2-6; a weak D match, TRBD1 (6 bases). The CDR3 DNA reads as TGTGCCAGCAGCCCACAGGGATTCTCTGGGGCCAACGTCCTGACTTTC. Its protein product is CASSPQGFSGANVLTF.